What follows describes a single T cell receptor (beta chain). This clonotype was counted ten times or more. The specificity of this receptor is unknown. Base qualities are missing; no much larger clone stands one base away. The label giving this sample's treatment or condition can be read as: allogeneic hematopoietic cell transplantation with graft depleted of TCRalphabeta T cells and CD19 B cells. TCRalphabeta/CD19-depleted allogeneic hematopoietic cell grafts were given to the transplant recipients, all of whom were children. The receptor library was made with PCR. The sequencer was an Illumina HiSeq 2500. TCR libraries were prepared with molecular barcoding, using unique molecular identifiers to normalize TCRbeta repertoire quantification. The public reads were quality trimmed at Q25 with fastp and then assembled into clones with MiXCR by TCRdb, keeping productive beta chains. Every CDR3 protein is listed once, alongside the most common genes and DNA of its rows. The sample table shows a few hundred thousand distinct CDR3 sequences, and 10% to 15% are seen once. The ten largest clones take up approximately 2.1% of the sample.

The CDR3 starts with the cysteine, ends with the phenylalanine, and has 15 residues. Only CDR3 DNA is held: 45 bases, read in frame from base 1. The germline V gene provides CDR1 SQVTM and CDR2 ANQGSEA. Trimming takes 4 bases from V and 2 bases from J, and the germline ends sit 14 bases apart. The sample is drawn from a study of T-cell reconstitution after alpha-beta-depleted transplantation in children (dated by TCRdb to between 2015 and 2016). At the level of the whole study: The study quantitatively tracked T-cell immune reconstitution after TCRalphabeta/CD19-depleted allogeneic hematopoietic cell transplantation in children using TCR repertoire profiling. Findings and caveats that apply to the study as a whole: About two months after transplant, the apparently early recovery of alphabetaT-cell counts reportedly depended on just several hundred clones that had expanded rapidly and came from non-depleted graft cells. In some patients, the high TCRbeta diversity seen at day 60 was put down to recipient T cells and intrathymic progenitors that had survived conditioning. Over subsequent months, a decline in hyperexpanded clone frequencies was noted, and after one year, T-cell counts and TCRbeta diversity were mostly ascribed to newly produced T cells.

The sequenced sample was PBMCs, mostly from graft donor cells, obtained 360 days after TCRalphabeta/CD19-depleted stem cell transplant. Here the chain combines TRBV29-1 and TRBJ2-2, with TRBD1 tentatively as D gene (6 bases match). The receptor was isolated from a male patient younger than 18 who had a stem cell transplant for acute myeloid leukemia, so the T cells may come from the graft donor. CDR3 protein: CSVAGQHLNTGELFF. DNA sequence: TGCAGCGTTGCTGGACAGCACCTTAACACCGGGGAGCTGTTTTTT.